Below, one T cell receptor beta chain is given with its context. Germline-derived CDR1 and CDR2 are MDHEN and SYDVKM. V trimming: 6 bases; J trimming: 8 bases; junction bases outside the gene matches: 15. The CDR3 totals 15 residues. TCRdb reanalysed the 5' RACE reads using MiXCR and keeps one entry per CDR3 protein. This sample yields about 260,000 distinct CDR3 sequences, of which about 5.2% are seen a single time; 2.5% to 4% belongs to the top ten. This entry is derived from a study of T cells after yellow fever vaccination. The rearrangement links TRBV28 to TRBJ1-2, with TRBD1 matching over 7 bases. Specimen: CD4+ T cells sorted from PBMCs, collected on the day of the yellow fever booster vaccination. The sequence derives from a man aged 18-30 years who received the YFV17D yellow fever vaccine. The CDR3 loop is CASSPPPGQAGGYTF. The CDR3, as DNA: TGTGCCAGCAGCCCTCCCCCCGGACAGGCGGGGGGCTACACCTTC.